This T cell receptor (beta chain) was sequenced for a study of blood T cell repertoires in COVID-19. Produced via immunoSEQ multiplex PCR; TCRdb's table is partial and in-frame only. The sample holds over 140,000 clones, 75% to 80% seen once. CDR1 and CDR2 from the germline V gene are SGHDN and FVKESK. V shed 4 bases and J 9 bases; nucleotides not matched to a gene: 9. This CDR3 region has 13 residues. The sequence came from a woman aged 45-65 years who had recovered from COVID-19. The gene calls are TRBV14 and TRBJ2-7; 7 bases map to TRBD1. The specimen was PBMCs or T cells enriched from blood (not recorded which). The CDR3 DNA sequence: TGTGCCAGCAGCCCAACGACAGGGAAACGGCAGTACTTC. Translation: CASSPTTGKRQYF.